The table lists the clone carrying this TCR beta chain with a few counts. The record originates from a study of OX40 agonist ivuxolimab in advanced cancers. CDR1 is LNHDA and CDR2 is SQIVND in the germline V gene (reference sequence). V lost 3 bases to trimming and J lost 3 bases, with 9 bases between them. This CDR3 spans 13 amino acids. The assay was immunoSEQ multiplex PCR, and TCRdb's table has in-frame clones only and misses some. The table lists 60,000 to 95,000 clones, over 75% of them singletons. This sample comprised CD4+ or CD8+ T cells sorted from blood, obtained in a trial of the OX40 agonist ivuxolimab. This receptor was obtained from an adult with an advanced solid tumor such as melanoma, head and neck, liver or kidney cancer. The chain recombines TRBV19 with TRBJ2-7; unclear D gene. The CDR3 loop is CASSIQPYYEQYF. For the CDR3, the DNA is TGTGCCAGTAGTATTCAGCCCTACTACGAGCAGTACTTC.